These T cell receptor beta chains were read from a single sample in a study of T cells in Graves' hyperthyroidism and ophthalmopathy. MiXCR, applied by TCRdb to the multiplex PCR reads, yields one record per CDR3 protein. This sample has about 410,000 distinct CDR3 sequences, with approximately 15% found just once. Sequenced material: blood. These receptors were taken from a man aged 18-30 years with Graves' ophthalmopathy. Both conserved end residues are part of each CDR3. A D gene is named only where the DNA matches it firmly. Some rows mark clone size as missing; the rest say once, few, many or name a class of expanded clone.

size,J,D,V,CDR3,DNA
many,TRBJ2-1,TRBD1,TRBV24-1,CATNAGGQGNEQFF,TGTGCCACCAACGCCGGGGGACAGGGAAATGAGCAGTTCTTC
NA,TRBJ2-3,NA,TRBV5-1,CASSREGGLDTQYF,TGCGCCAGCAGCCGCGAAGGGGGGTTGGATACGCAGTATTTT
few,TRBJ1-2,NA,TRBV7-9,CASSLGDSSGYTF,TGTGCCAGCAGCTTAGGCGACAGTTCCGGCTACACCTTC
NA,TRBJ2-5,NA,TRBV18,CASSPPGTQGETQYF,TGTGCCAGCTCACCACCGGGAACACAAGGGGAGACCCAGTACTTC
few,TRBJ2-2,TRBD2,TRBV9,CASSPSGSRTGELFF,TGTGCCAGCAGCCCCAGCGGGAGTCGCACCGGGGAGCTGTTTTTT
few,TRBJ1-4,NA,TRBV28,CASSYLHEKLFF,TGTGCCAGCAGCTACCTACATGAAAAACTGTTTTTT
many,TRBJ2-5,TRBD2,TRBV3-1,CASSYNSGRGETQYF,TGTGCCAGCAGCTATAACAGCGGGAGGGGAGAGACCCAGTACTTC
NA,TRBJ2-7,TRBD1,TRBV20-1,CSANPGQGALGYEQYF,TGCAGTGCCAATCCGGGACAGGGGGCGCTCGGCTACGAGCAGTACTTC
few,TRBJ2-1,TRBD2,TRBV24-1,CATSDLSGGRRVNEQFF,TGTGCCACCAGTGATTTGTCGGGAGGGAGGAGGGTTAATGAGCAGTTCTTC
NA,TRBJ1-4,NA,TRBV19,CASRQGKLFF,TGTGCCAGTAGACAGGGAAAACTGTTTTTT
few,TRBJ2-7,NA,TRBV6-1,CASFLGGEQYF,TGTGCCAGCTTTTTGGGGGGCGAGCAGTACTTC
many,TRBJ2-3,TRBD1,TRBV5-5,CASSLIPGQASTDTQYF,TGTGCCAGCAGCTTGATTCCGGGACAGGCTAGCACAGATACGCAGTATTTT
NA,TRBJ1-4,TRBD1,TRBV4-1,CASSQVGQRVGEKLFF,TGCGCCAGCAGCCAAGTGGGACAGCGGGTTGGGGAAAAACTGTTTTTT
NA,TRBJ2-1,TRBD2,TRBV9,CASSPPSGTSYNEQFF,TGTGCCAGCAGTCCACCCAGCGGGACCTCCTACAATGAGCAGTTCTTC
few,TRBJ1-2,NA,TRBV29-1,CSVGGWGNYGYTF,TGCAGCGTGGGAGGGTGGGGGAACTATGGCTACACCTTC
NA,TRBJ2-5,TRBD1,TRBV7-9,CASSSRGGQETRYF,TGTGCCAGCAGCTCCAGAGGGGGCCAAGAGACCCGGTACTTC
many,TRBJ1-5,NA,TRBV7-8,CASSSEGNQPQHF,TGTGCCAGCAGTTCGGAGGGCAATCAGCCCCAGCATTTT
many,TRBJ2-5,NA,TRBV6-1,CASSPTPPSRETQYF,TGTGCCAGCAGTCCCACCCCACCCTCCAGGGAGACCCAGTACTTC
NA,TRBJ2-5,NA,TRBV5-1,CASSFFTGQETQYF,TGCGCCAGCAGCTTTTTCACAGGTCAAGAGACCCAGTACTTC
few,TRBJ1-5,NA,TRBV4-2,CASSTVLLGNQPQHF,TGTGCCAGCAGCACCGTCTTGCTGGGAAATCAGCCCCAGCATTTT
many,TRBJ2-1,NA,TRBV3-1,CASSQELEKAQFF,TGTGCCAGCAGCCAAGAGTTAGAGAAGGCGCAGTTCTTC
many,TRBJ1-5,NA,TRBV27,CASSWHGGHQPQHF,TGTGCCAGCAGTTGGCACGGCGGCCATCAGCCCCAGCATTTT
NA,TRBJ2-3,TRBD2,TRBV9,CASSAGGLVADTQYF,TGTGCCAGCAGCGCAGGAGGACTAGTTGCAGATACGCAGTATTTT
many,TRBJ2-7,TRBD1,TRBV29-1,CSVGDREEQYF,TGCAGCGTGGGAGACAGGGAAGAGCAGTACTTC
few,TRBJ1-3,NA,TRBV10-3,CAISDRGNTIYF,TGTGCCATCAGTGACCGCGGAAACACCATATATTTT
many,TRBJ1-1,NA,TRBV4-2,CASSQGLRDTEAFF,TGTGCCAGCAGCCAAGGGCTAAGGGACACTGAAGCTTTCTTT
many,TRBJ1-5,NA,TRBV27,CATQQWSGANQPQHF,TGTGCCACCCAGCAATGGTCCGGGGCGAATCAGCCCCAGCATTTT
few,TRBJ2-7,NA,TRBV19,CASSIVYEQYF,TGTGCCAGTAGTATAGTATACGAGCAGTACTTC
NA,TRBJ2-3,NA,TRBV9,CASSVGGASGDTQYF,TGTGCCAGCAGCGTAGGTGGAGCTTCTGGCGATACGCAGTATTTT
few,TRBJ1-4,TRBD1,TRBV5-1,CASSDPGQGDQLFF,TGCGCCAGCAGCGACCCGGGACAGGGAGATCAACTGTTTTTT
many,TRBJ2-7,TRBD1,TRBV6-1,CASSDGTGSSYEQYF,TGTGCCAGCAGTGATGGGACAGGGAGCTCCTACGAGCAGTACTTC
many,TRBJ1-6,NA,TRBV27,CASSAFRGSNSPLHF,TGTGCCAGCAGTGCCTTTAGGGGTAGTAATTCACCCCTCCACTTT
NA,TRBJ2-7,TRBD2,TRBV6-5,CASSYSLAGVYEQYF,TGTGCCAGCAGTTACTCGCTAGCGGGAGTCTACGAGCAGTACTTC
few,TRBJ2-7,NA,TRBV18,CASSPPDRGARGEQYF,TGTGCCAGCTCACCTCCTGATCGGGGGGCTCGTGGCGAGCAGTACTTC
few,TRBJ1-1,NA,TRBV9,CASSVEAREAEAFF,TGTGCCAGCAGCGTAGAGGCCAGGGAGGCTGAAGCTTTCTTT
few,TRBJ2-7,NA,TRBV7-9,CASSFMGGSSYEQYF,TGTGCCAGCAGCTTTATGGGGGGAAGCTCCTACGAGCAGTACTTC
NA,TRBJ2-3,NA,TRBV19,CASSIDSEPPTQYF,TGTGCCAGTAGTATAGATTCGGAGCCTCCCACGCAGTATTTT
many,TRBJ1-1,TRBD1,TRBV27,CASRPPGTGRGTEAFF,TGTGCCAGCAGACCCCCCGGGACAGGTCGTGGGACTGAAGCTTTCTTT
many,TRBJ2-3,NA,TRBV13,CASSFGDTQYF,TGTGCCAGCAGCTTTGGAGATACGCAGTATTTT
many,TRBJ2-3,NA,TRBV10-2,CASSAFSTDTQYF,TGCGCCAGCAGCGCTTTTAGCACAGATACGCAGTATTTT
many,TRBJ2-1,TRBD2,TRBV10-1,CASSFLAGPYNEQFF,TGCGCCAGCAGTTTTTTAGCGGGGCCCTACAATGAGCAGTTCTTC